The 3 T cell receptor beta chains below all came from one sample that was sequenced in a study of tumor-infiltrating lymphocytes in primary liver carcinoma. Blood RNA came from unsorted whole blood; germline DNA was also extracted. A primer matching the constant region was used to make TCR beta cDNA from 450 to 500 ng of total RNA. What produced the TCR beta libraries was three nested multiplex PCR rounds using slightly modified ARM-PCR. TRBV1-TRBV30 forward primers paired with a C-beta reverse primer drove the first two PCR rounds, 10 cycles each. TCRdb re-derived calls from the multiplex PCR reads in MiXCR, one entry per CDR3 protein. Here the sample spans 150,000 to 200,000 distinct CDR3 sequences, approximately 64% being singletons. The specimen sequenced was peripheral blood. These receptors came from a woman between 55 and 75 years old with primary liver carcinoma and hepatitis B virus infection.

Comment on this clonotype: The conserved phenylalanine or tryptophan normally closing the CDR3 is absent here, so this likely arose from a read error. The CDR3 here is CTVTPFSYNEQFL. The CDR3 DNA follows: TGCACCGTGACCCCATTCTCCTACAATGAGCAGTTCCTC. The gene calls are TRBV29-1 and TRBJ2-1; the D is unclear. CDR1 and CDR2 (germline): SQVTM, ANQGSEA. The CDR3 extends over 13 amino acids.

The sample holds many counts of this clonotype. In nucleotides, the CDR3 is TGTGCCAGCAGCCTAGTCGGTCAAGAGACCCAGTACTTC. This translates into CASSLVGQETQYF. This rearrangement joins TRBV11-3 to TRBJ2-5; D ambiguous. V shed 5 bases and J shed 2 bases, with 9 bases lying between them. The CDR3 totals 13 residues. Germline assignment: CDR1 SGHNT and CDR2 YENEEA.

V is TRBV7-2 and J is TRBJ2-7; 7 nucleotides match TRBD2. This CDR3 has 14 amino acids. Germline trimming cut 1 base from V and 4 bases from J; bases unmatched to any gene: 4. CDR1 and CDR2 from the germline V gene are SGHTA and FQGNSA. In DNA form, the CDR3 reads TGTGCCAGCAGCTTAGGGGGACTACCTTACGAGCAGTACTTC. Its protein product is CASSLGGLPYEQYF. The full variable domain, in which reference TRBV7-2 and TRBJ2-7 provide the parts outside the CDR3, is GAGVSQSPSNKVTEKGKDVELRCDPISGHTALYWYRQSLGQGLEFLIYFQGNSAPDKSGLPSDRFSAERTGGSVSTLTIQRTQQEDSAVYLCASSLGGLPYEQYFGPGTRLTVT.